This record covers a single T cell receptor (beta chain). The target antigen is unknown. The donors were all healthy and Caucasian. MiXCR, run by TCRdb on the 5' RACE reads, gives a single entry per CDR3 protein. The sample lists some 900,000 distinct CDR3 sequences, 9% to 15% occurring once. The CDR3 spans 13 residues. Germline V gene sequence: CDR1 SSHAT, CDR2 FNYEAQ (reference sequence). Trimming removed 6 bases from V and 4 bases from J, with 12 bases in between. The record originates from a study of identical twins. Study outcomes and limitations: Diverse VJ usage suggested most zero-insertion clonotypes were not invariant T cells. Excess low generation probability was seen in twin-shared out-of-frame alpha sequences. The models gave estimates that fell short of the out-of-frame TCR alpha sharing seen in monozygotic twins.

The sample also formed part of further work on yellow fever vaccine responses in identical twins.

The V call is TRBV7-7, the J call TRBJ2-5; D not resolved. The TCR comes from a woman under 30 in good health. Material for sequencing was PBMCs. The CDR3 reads CASSLFVSETQYF. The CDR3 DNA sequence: TGTGCCAGCAGTCTTTTCGTGTCAGAGACCCAGTACTTC.